A single sample gave rise to the 4 T cell receptor beta chains below, sequenced in a study of human T cells and chemical hapten exposure. Stated time point: pre-sensitization, week 0. Sample treatment: therapeutic diphenylcyclopropenone sensitization with weekly scalp DPC. TCRdb used MiXCR to reprocess the RACE reads, holding one entry per CDR3 protein. Of 270,000 or so distinct CDR3 sequences in the sample, over 7.5% are singletons; the top ten hold around 1.2%. The sequencing here drew on whole blood, taken in connection with sensitization to the hapten diphenylcyclopropenone (DPC). The receptors shown here come from a young man with alopecia areata. Some clones in this sample may be carry-over from other donors' samples.

V is TRBV7-9 and J is TRBJ2-3; no firm D call. Germline CDR1 is SEHNR and CDR2 is FQNEAQ (reference sequence). Trimming shortened V by 5 bases and J by 3 bases, and 15 bases separated the two germline ends. CDR3 length equals 15 residues. DNA for the CDR3: TGTGCCAGCAGCCCTCACGACGGGCTGACAGATACGCAGTATTTT. Translated, it gives CASSPHDGLTDTQYF.

In this sample, this clonotype turned up a few times. V is TRBV4-3 and J is TRBJ1-4; no reliable D call. Germline V lookup: CDR1 LGHNA, CDR2 YSLEER. Trimming cost V 4 bases and J 15 bases, with 15 bases left between them. The CDR3 covers 12 residues. This CDR3 is CASSRDTGLLFF. The CDR3 nucleotides are TGCGCCAGCAGCCGAGACACCGGCCTGTTGTTTTTT.

The DNA of the CDR3 is TGTGCCAGCAGCCCATCAGGGGGGCGTGAGCAGTTCTTC. Protein product: CASSPSGGREQFF. V is TRBV3-1 and J is TRBJ2-1; a weak D match, TRBD1 (7 bases). V gave up 4 bases and J gave up 9 bases, with 13 bases separating them. This CDR3 is 13 amino acids long. Germline CDR1 LGHDT, CDR2 YNNKEL (reference sequence).

V is TRBV28 and J is TRBJ2-1, with 8 nucleotides matching TRBD2. CDR3 length: 14 amino acids. Germline values: CDR1 MDHEN, CDR2 SYDVKM. Unmatched junction bases numbered 10, after V lost 7 bases and J lost 8 bases. CDR3 sequence reads: CASTGGPFRDEQFF. The CDR3 DNA follows: TGTGCCAGCACGGGGGGGCCGTTTAGGGATGAGCAGTTCTTC.